This TCR beta chain was sequenced during a study of T cells in Graves' hyperthyroidism and ophthalmopathy. Around 9.8 ml fresh peripheral blood yielded the PBMCs. This CDR3 has 16 residues. Germline V CDR1 and CDR2: SGHRS, YFSETQ. The J segment lost 0 bases and the V segment lost 1 base, leaving 3 bases of the junction unmatched. What was amplified from RNA transcripts were TCR beta CDR3 regions. Initially, a first-round RT-PCR of the TCR CDR3 employed the HTBI primer set. TCRdb passed the multiplex PCR reads through MiXCR, listing each CDR3 protein once. The table includes hundreds of thousands of distinct CDR3 sequences, about 18% detected once.

This clonotype was sampled from a woman in her sixties with Graves' ophthalmopathy. Input material: blood. This chain links TRBV5-1 with TRBJ2-1; TRBD2 agrees at 8 bases. CDR3 bases: TGCGCCAGCAGCTTGATTAGCGGGGTCTCCTACAATGAGCAGTTCTTC. This translates into CASSLISGVSYNEQFF.